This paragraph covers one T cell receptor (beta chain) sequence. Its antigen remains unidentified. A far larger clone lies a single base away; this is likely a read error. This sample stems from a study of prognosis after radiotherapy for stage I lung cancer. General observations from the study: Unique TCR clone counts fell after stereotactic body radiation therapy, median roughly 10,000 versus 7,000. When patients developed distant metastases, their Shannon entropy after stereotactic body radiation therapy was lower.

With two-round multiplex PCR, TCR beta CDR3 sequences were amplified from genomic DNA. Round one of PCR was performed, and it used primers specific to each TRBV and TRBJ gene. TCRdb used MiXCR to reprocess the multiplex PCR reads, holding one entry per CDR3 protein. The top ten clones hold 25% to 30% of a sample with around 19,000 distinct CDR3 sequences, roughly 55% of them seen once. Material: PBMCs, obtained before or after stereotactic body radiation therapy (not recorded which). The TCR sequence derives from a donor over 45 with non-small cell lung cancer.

CDR3: CASSSGHPGGYTF. CDR3 nucleotide sequence: TGTGCCAGCAGCTCGGGACATCCAGGTGGCTACACCTTC. V usage is TRBV6-4 and J usage is TRBJ1-2, with D possibly being TRBD1 (6 bases). The germline V and J ends were trimmed by 6 bases and 7 bases, with 15 bases remaining between them. Per germline, CDR1 MRHNA and CDR2 SNTAGT. This CDR3 is 13 amino acids long.